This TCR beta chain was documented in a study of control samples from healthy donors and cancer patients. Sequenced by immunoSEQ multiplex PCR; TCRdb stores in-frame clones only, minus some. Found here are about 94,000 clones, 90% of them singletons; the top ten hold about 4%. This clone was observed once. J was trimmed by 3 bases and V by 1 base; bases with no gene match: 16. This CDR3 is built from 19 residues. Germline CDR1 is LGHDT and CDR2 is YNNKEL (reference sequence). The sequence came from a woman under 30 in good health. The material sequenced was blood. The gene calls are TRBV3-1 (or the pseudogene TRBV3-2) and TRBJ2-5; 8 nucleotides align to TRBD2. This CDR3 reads CASSQGRGIRRGVEETQYF. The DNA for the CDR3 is TGTGCCAGCAGCCAAGGAAGGGGTATTCGGCGGGGGGTAGAAGAGACCCAGTACTTC.